A single sample is the source of the 29 T cell receptor beta chains below, sequenced in a study of blood T cell repertoires in COVID-19. Data came from immunoSEQ multiplex PCR; TCRdb stores just in-frame clones and leaves some out. The table records more than 200,000 clones, around four fifths of them present only once. Material for sequencing was peripheral blood. The receptors were sampled from a woman of 80 years or more with COVID-19, enrolled during active disease.

The rearrangement uses TRBV6-1 and TRBJ2-1, with TRBD1 matching over 8 bases. V gave up 2 bases and J gave up 11 bases; unmatched junction bases: 11. Germline V gene sequence: CDR1 MNHNS, CDR2 SASEGT. The CDR3 is made up of 15 amino acids. The CDR3: CASSEPSDRVRKQFF. The CDR3 coding sequence is TGTGCCAGCAGTGAACCGTCGGACAGGGTGCGCAAGCAGTTCTTC.

The chain links TRBV3-1 (or the pseudogene TRBV3-2) to TRBJ1-6; D gene uncertain. This CDR3 comprises 15 residues. V gave up 1 base and J gave up 6 bases, with 10 bases separating them. Germline-derived CDR1 and CDR2 are LGHDT and YNNKEL (reference sequence). The CDR3 sequence is CASSQVRGGNSPLHF. The CDR3 DNA is TGTGCCAGCAGCCAAGTTCGAGGAGGTAATTCACCCCTCCACTTT.

The J gene is TRBJ1-2, the V gene TRBV5-6; no reliable D call. The V gene lost 0 bases and the J gene lost 4 bases, with 13 bases spanning the gap. The CDR3 runs to 15 residues. Per germline, CDR1 SGHDT and CDR2 YYEEEE. The CDR3 loop reads CASSLGLPAPYGYTF. In DNA, the CDR3 is TGTGCCAGCAGCTTGGGGCTCCCAGCGCCCTATGGCTACACCTTC.

The V call is TRBV4-3, the J call TRBJ2-1, with unresolved D. Trimming left V 0 bases short and J 8 bases short, with 8 bases between. The CDR3 length is 13 residues. The germline V gene has CDR1 LGHNA and CDR2 YSLEER. CDR3 in amino acids: CASSQEQAYEQFF. CDR3 nucleotides: TGCGCCAGCAGCCAAGAGCAAGCTTATGAGCAGTTCTTC.

The chain employs TRBV27 and TRBJ1-1, with 7 bases matching TRBD1. V lost 4 bases and J lost 4; bases outside the gene matches: 9. The CDR3 is 15 residues long. Germline V gene data show CDR1 as MNHEY and CDR2 as SMNVEV (reference sequence). CDR3 in amino acids: CASSSLGQLGTEAFF. The CDR3 DNA sequence: TGTGCCAGCAGTTCACTGGGACAGTTGGGCACTGAAGCTTTCTTT.

The rearrangement joins TRBV9 to TRBJ2-2; D may be TRBD2 (6 bases). Germline V gene lookup returns CDR1 SGDLS and CDR2 YYNGEE. The CDR3 sequence is 17 residues long. V was pared by 0 bases and J by 6 bases, with 18 bases between. This chain's CDR3 is CASSVVSRRVTPGELFF. The DNA for the CDR3 is TGTGCCAGCAGCGTAGTATCGAGGAGGGTTACCCCCGGGGAGCTGTTTTTT.

The CDR3 reads CASSPGGRGGKSYNEQFF. The CDR3 region has the DNA TGTGCCAGCAGTCCCGGTGGGCGGGGCGGGAAGTCCTACAATGAGCAGTTCTTC. The V and J genes are TRBV28 and TRBJ2-1, with TRBD2 as a possible D gene (6 bases). The CDR3 consists of 18 residues. The germline V and J ends were trimmed by 5 bases and 1 base, with 21 bases remaining between them. Germline V gene sequence: CDR1 MDHEN, CDR2 SYDVKM.

V is TRBV6-6 and J is TRBJ2-7, with 7 bases fitting TRBD1. This CDR3 is built from 16 residues. Germline V gene data show CDR1 as MNHNY and CDR2 as SVGAGI (reference sequence). J lost 0 bases, V lost 0 bases, and 5 bases had no gene match. The CDR3 coding sequence is TGTGCCAGCAGTTACTCTGCGACAGGGAACTCCTACGAGCAGTACTTC. The encoded protein is CASSYSATGNSYEQYF.

V and J are TRBV7-2 and TRBJ2-7; weak D call: TRBD1 (5 bases). Trimming shortened V by 1 base and J by 1 base, and 8 bases separated the two germline ends. The CDR3 is 14 residues long. Germline assignment: CDR1 SGHTA and CDR2 FQGNSA. In nucleotides, the CDR3 is TGTGCCAGCAGCTTAGTCAGGGCATCCTACGAGCAGTACTTC. It codes for CASSLVRASYEQYF.

The chain combines TRBV18 with TRBJ2-5; D possibly corresponds to TRBD2 (5 bases). Looked up from germline, CDR1 is KGHSH and CDR2 is LQKENI. The CDR3 is made up of 14 amino acids. V was shortened by 6 bases and J by 0 bases, with 11 bases between the two germline ends. Written as DNA, the CDR3 is TGTGCCAGCTCCCCGGGGATCAACCAAGAGACCCAGTACTTC. Amino acid sequence: CASSPGINQETQYF.

The gene calls are TRBV7-2 and TRBJ1-2; 7 bases map to TRBD1. V lost 5 bases to trimming and J lost 4 bases; unmatched junction nucleotides: 22. The CDR3 is made up of 19 amino acids. Germline V gene lookup returns CDR1 SGHTA and CDR2 FQGNSA. The DNA for the CDR3 is TGTGCCAGCAGCCCTCCGCCGGCCCGATTTACAGGGGCCAGCTATGGCTACACCTTC. This translates into CASSPPPARFTGASYGYTF.

This clone showed up just a few times. The V gene is TRBV11-2, the J gene TRBJ2-3; TRBD1 matches 7 bases. The CDR3 covers 15 residues. V lost 3 bases, J lost 5 bases, and 8 bases stayed unmatched. CDR1 is SGHAT, CDR2 FQNNGV, per germline. The CDR3 loop is CASSFGQARGDTQYF. The DNA of the CDR3 is TGTGCCAGCAGCTTCGGACAGGCCCGGGGAGATACGCAGTATTTT.

The chain couples TRBV2 to TRBJ1-1; 9 bases fit TRBD1. J gave up 4 bases and V 7 bases, and 7 bases lay outside the gene matches. This CDR3 is 14 amino acids long. CDR1 and CDR2 from the germline V gene are SNHLY and FYNNEI. The CDR3 DNA sequence: TGTGCCAGCAAAACACAGGGGGCGAGCACTGAAGCTTTCTTT. Amino acid sequence: CASKTQGASTEAFF.

The chain recombines TRBV6-5 with TRBJ1-1, with a weak D call TRBD1 (6 bases). V lost 6 bases and J lost 0, with 11 bases in between. The CDR3 loop spans 14 amino acids. CDR1 is MNHEY and CDR2 is SVGAGI in the germline V gene. CDR3 DNA: TGTGCCAGCAGCCAGGGGTCCCTGAACACTGAAGCTTTCTTT. It codes for CASSQGSLNTEAFF.

The CDR3 protein is CASSYSTQGYGYTF. Here the CDR3 DNA reads TGTGCCAGCAGTTACTCGACTCAAGGTTATGGCTACACCTTC. The chain is built from TRBV6-5 and TRBJ1-2; D gene ambiguous. Germline CDR1 MNHEY, CDR2 SVGAGI. The CDR3 spans 14 residues. V lost 0 bases, J lost 5 bases, and 10 bases lay in between.

The V call is TRBV5-1, the J call TRBJ1-1; D might be TRBD1 (5 bases). There are 14 residues in the CDR3. The germline CDR1 and CDR2 sequences are SGHRS and YFSETQ. V shed 0 bases and J shed 4 bases, with 10 bases lying between them. This CDR3 reads CASSLVQGTTEAFF. The CDR3 DNA sequence: TGCGCCAGCAGCTTGGTGCAGGGTACCACTGAAGCTTTCTTT. The full variable domain, completed using reference TRBV5-1 and TRBJ1-1, is KAGVTQTPRYLIKTRGQQVTLSCSPISGHRSVSWYQQTPGQGLQFLFEYFSETQRNKGNFPGRFSGRQFSNSRSEMNVSTLELGDSALYLCASSLVQGTTEAFFGQGTRLTVV.

V gene TRBV4-2 combines with J gene TRBJ1-1; tentative D call: TRBD1 (5 bases). Germline values: CDR1 LGHNA, CDR2 YNFKEQ. The CDR3 is made up of 16 amino acids. V lost 4 bases and J lost 4, with 19 bases in between. CDR3 sequence reads: CASSPIMGNGGTEAFF. The CDR3 nucleotides are TGTGCCAGCAGCCCCATAATGGGTAACGGGGGCACTGAAGCTTTCTTT.

The chain couples TRBV7-2 to TRBJ1-5; 8 bases are a match to TRBD1. The CDR3 totals 16 residues. Germline-derived CDR1 and CDR2 are SGHTA and FQGNSA. V was clipped by 2 bases and J by 7 bases; unmatched bases: 10. The CDR3 protein is CASSLRVTGGEQPQHF. The CDR3 DNA reads TGTGCCAGCAGCTTAAGGGTTACAGGGGGAGAACAGCCCCAGCATTTT.

V is TRBV18 and J is TRBJ1-6; 7 bases map to TRBD1. This CDR3 spans 16 amino acids. V trimming: 0 bases; J trimming: 8 bases; junction bases outside the gene matches: 7. Germline V CDR1 and CDR2: KGHSH, LQKENI. In nucleotides, the CDR3 is TGTGCCAGCTCACCACCGTCAGGGGGTTTTCATTCACCCCTCCACTTT. Its translation: CASSPPSGGFHSPLHF. The full variable domain, in which reference TRBV18 and TRBJ1-6 provide the parts outside the CDR3, is NAGVMQNPRHLVRRRGQEARLRCSPMKGHSHVYWYRQLPEEGLKFMVYLQKENIIDESGMPKERFSAEFPKEGPSILRIQQVVRGDSAAYFCASSPPSGGFHSPLHFGNGTRLTVT.

Here the CDR3 reads CASSPTIGQGYGYTF. The CDR3 DNA sequence: TGCGCCAGCAGCCCTACCATCGGACAGGGCTATGGCTACACCTTC. V and J are TRBV4-3 and TRBJ1-2, with 8 bases aligning to TRBD1. Germline V gives CDR1 LGHNA, CDR2 YSLEER. This CDR3 is built from 15 residues. The V and J ends lost 4 bases and 4 bases, in that order; junction bases with no gene match: 8.

V gene TRBV28 combines with J gene TRBJ1-1; the D gene is possibly TRBD1 (6 bases). V lost 2 bases and J lost 3, with 22 bases in between. The CDR3 is 18 residues long. Germline V gene lookup returns CDR1 MDHEN and CDR2 SYDVKM. CDR3 DNA sequence: TGTGCCAGCAGTTTAGGCACAATACGAAGACAGGTTGACACTGAAGCTTTCTTT. Its protein product is CASSLGTIRRQVDTEAFF.

The chain couples TRBV5-1 to TRBJ1-4; possible D gene TRBD1, 6 bases. This CDR3 spans 14 amino acids. V gave up 1 base and J gave up 8 bases, with 12 bases separating them. Germline V lookup: CDR1 SGHRS, CDR2 YFSETQ. The chain's CDR3 is CASSLTGKGEKLFF. CDR3 nucleotide sequence: TGCGCCAGCAGCTTGACAGGGAAGGGAGAAAAACTGTTTTTT.

As regards this clone: This sample also contains other DNA sequences that code for the same CDR3. V gene TRBV18 combines with J gene TRBJ1-2; 8 bases are a match to TRBD1. CDR1 and CDR2 (germline): KGHSH, LQKENI. CDR3 length equals 13 residues. V was clipped by 4 bases and J by 4 bases; unmatched bases: 2. In nucleotides, the CDR3 is TGTGCCAGCTCACAGGACAGGGTCTATGGCTACACCTTC. Translating it yields CASSQDRVYGYTF.

The chain has TRBV4-3 and TRBJ2-7; tentative D call: TRBD2 (6 bases). V lost 0 bases and J lost 0, with 9 bases in between. From germline, CDR1 is LGHNA and CDR2 YSLEER. The CDR3 contains 15 residues. Written as DNA, the CDR3 is TGCGCCAGCAGCCAAGAAGCAGCGGGCTCCTACGAGCAGTACTTC. Translating gives CASSQEAAGSYEQYF.

The chain joins TRBV5-8 to TRBJ2-1; no definite D call. The CDR3 is made up of 11 amino acids. Germline CDR1 is SGHTS and CDR2 is YDEGEE. The V end lost 2 bases, the J end lost 7 bases, and 4 bases lay between the germline ends. Written as DNA, the CDR3 is TGTGCCAGCAGCTTTACTAATGAGCAGTTCTTC. This codes for CASSFTNEQFF.

J is TRBJ2-1 and V is TRBV4-3, with 12 bases identical to TRBD2. The CDR3 runs to 17 residues. Per the germline V gene, CDR1 is LGHNA and CDR2 is YSLEER. Trimming at V came to 3 bases and at J to 9 bases, leaving 12 bases not matched to a gene. Here the CDR3 reads CASSQAFLAGGSAEQFF. CDR3 nucleotides: TGCGCCAGCAGCCAGGCCTTCCTAGCGGGGGGGAGTGCTGAGCAGTTCTTC.

This sequence joins TRBV19 and TRBJ2-5; 8 bases are a match to TRBD1. CDR3 length: 17 amino acids. V lost 7 bases to trimming and J lost 0 bases; unmatched junction nucleotides: 13. Germline V lookup: CDR1 LNHDA, CDR2 SQIVND (reference sequence). This CDR3 reads CASKRAGGGEYQETQYF. DNA for the CDR3: TGTGCCAGTAAAAGGGCAGGGGGCGGGGAGTACCAAGAGACCCAGTACTTC.

V gene TRBV29-1 combines with J gene TRBJ2-5, with a possible D match to TRBD1 (5 bases). The germline CDR1 and CDR2 sequences are SQVTM and ANQGSEA. CDR3 length equals 13 residues. V lost 7 bases and J 4 bases, leaving 16 bases between the germline ends. The CDR3 DNA reads as TGCAGCGGCGGCTCCAGGGTGGGAGAGACCCAGTACTTC. Its translation is CSGGSRVGETQYF.

The CDR3 here is CASEGAGELFF. In nucleotides, the CDR3 is TGTGCCAGCGAAGGGGCCGGGGAGCTGTTTTTT. The chain carries TRBV2 and TRBJ2-2, with D possibly being TRBD1 (5 bases). CDR3 length: 11 residues. Germline V lookup: CDR1 SNHLY, CDR2 FYNNEI. Trimming removed 8 bases from V and 6 bases from J, with 7 bases in between.